Listed here are 8 T cell receptor beta chains from one sample, sequenced in a study of post-analysis software for immune sequencing data. General study points: In patients, a few TRBV segments were more frequent than in controls, with TRBV5-6, TRBV5-1 and TRBV20-1 among them.

Which antigens these TCRs recognize remains unknown. TCR beta cDNA libraries had unique molecular identifiers. Using its own MiXCR run on the PCR reads, TCRdb lists one record per CDR3 protein. The sample has approximately 660,000 distinct CDR3 sequences, 59% seen once. Sequenced sample: blood. These receptors were obtained from a girl aged 2-15 years with multiple sclerosis.

This clonotype was detected once. The chain couples TRBV2 to TRBJ1-1; D remains unclear. The CDR3 runs 13 residues. The germline V gene has CDR1 SNHLY and CDR2 FYNNEI. V lost 3 bases and J lost 1, with 6 bases in between. The DNA of the CDR3 is TGTGCCAGCAGTGATAGCCAGAACACTGAAGCTTTCTTT. Amino acids: CASSDSQNTEAFF.

The chain joins TRBV6-1 to TRBJ2-1; 7 nucleotides agree with TRBD1. CDR1 and CDR2 from the germline V gene are MNHNS and SASEGT. Trimming took 5 bases from V and 6 from J; bases not matched to a gene: 13. The CDR3 totals 16 residues. CDR3 bases: TGTGCCAGCAGTTCCCAGTCCGGGACAGTCCGCAATGAGCAGTTCTTC. Translated, it gives CASSSQSGTVRNEQFF.

This rearrangement joins TRBV6-2 or TRBV6-3 to TRBJ2-2; D is uncertain. CDR3 size: 15 residues. The V gene lost 4 bases and the J gene lost 0 bases, with 9 bases spanning the gap. The germline gives CDR1 MNHEY, CDR2 SVGEGT. The CDR3 DNA follows: TGTGCCAGCAGTTTAGGGTTCACGAACACCGGGGAGCTGTTTTTT. It is translated as CASSLGFTNTGELFF.

The rearrangement uses TRBV20-1 and TRBJ2-1; 7 bases are shared with TRBD2. Germline V lookup: CDR1 DFQATT, CDR2 SNEGSKA (reference sequence). The CDR3 consists of 16 residues. With 0 bases clipped from V and 5 bases from J, the junction kept 10 bases outside the gene matches. CDR3 residues: CSAREAGVGSNNEQFF. CDR3 in DNA: TGCAGTGCTAGAGAGGCGGGAGTGGGTTCTAACAATGAGCAGTTCTTC.

The chain couples TRBV4-2 to TRBJ2-1; 7 bases are a match to TRBD1. V lost 3 bases, J lost 0 bases, and 11 bases stayed unmatched. Germline V gene data show CDR1 as LGHNA and CDR2 as YNFKEQ. This CDR3 region has 18 residues. The CDR3 DNA reads TGTGCCAGCAGCCATGGACAGGCCCGAGATAGCTCCTACAATGAGCAGTTCTTC. Its protein product is CASSHGQARDSSYNEQFF.

This clonotype has more than one count but fewer than ten. The chain recombines TRBV7-2 with TRBJ2-3; D gene unclear. CDR3 length: 12 residues. V gave up 4 bases and J gave up 5 bases, with 7 bases separating them. Per germline, CDR1 SGHTA and CDR2 FQGNSA. CDR3 sequence (DNA): TGTGCCAGCAGCTATTTCGGAGATACGCAGTATTTT. Protein product: CASSYFGDTQYF.

This chain uses TRBV6-1 with TRBJ1-2, with unresolved D. The CDR3 loop spans 12 amino acids. V was cut by 3 bases and J by 7 bases, with 9 bases left in between. Germline-derived CDR1 and CDR2 are MNHNS and SASEGT. CDR3 amino acids: CASSDTRFGYTF. In nucleotides, the CDR3 is TGTGCCAGCAGTGACACACGGTTTGGCTACACCTTC.

The genes are TRBV18 and TRBJ2-5; no clear D gene. Per germline, CDR1 KGHSH and CDR2 LQKENI. This CDR3 is built from 13 residues. The V gene lost 3 bases and the J gene lost 1 base, with 6 bases spanning the gap. CDR3 protein: CASSPNRQETQYF. The DNA for the CDR3 is TGTGCCAGCTCACCCAATCGCCAAGAGACCCAGTACTTC. The full variable domain, rest sourced from reference TRBV18 and TRBJ2-5, is NAGVMQNPRHLVRRRGQEARLRCSPMKGHSHVYWYRQLPEEGLKFMVYLQKENIIDESGMPKERFSAEFPKEGPSILRIQQVVRGDSAAYFCASSPNRQETQYFGPGTRLLVL.